This TCR beta chain was identified in a study of T-cell reconstitution after alpha-beta-depleted transplantation in children. Molecular barcoding with unique molecular identifiers was used for the TCRbeta library. Each CDR3 protein gets one entry after TCRdb re-called the PCR reads with MiXCR. The table lists approximately 1,000,000 distinct CDR3 sequences, roughly 29% of them singletons. Sequenced here: PBMCs, mostly from graft donor cells, sampled 360 days after TCRalphabeta/CD19-depleted stem cell transplant. This TCR came from a boy under two years old who had a stem cell transplant for SCID, so the T cells may come from the graft donor.

As DNA, the CDR3 is TGCGCCAGCAAATCCACATGGGCAGATACGCAGTATTTT. It specifies CASKSTWADTQYF. J is TRBJ2-3 and V is TRBV5-1; D call uncertain. Trimming pared 6 bases from V and 4 bases from J, leaving 12 bases between. Per the germline V gene, CDR1 is SGHRS and CDR2 is YFSETQ. The CDR3 length is 13 residues.